This T cell receptor (beta chain) comes out of a study of tissue T cells after allogeneic stem cell transplantation (dated by TCRdb to 2022 to 2024). Regarding the study in general: Grafts from donors were received by all GVHD patients, with four grafts being unmodified and three being CD34-selected to deplete T cells. If a tissue had multiple samples, a pathologist reviewed H&E sections so that samples with histologically apparent lymphocytes got priority for sequencing. The study profiled TCR beta repertoires in many tissues obtained from research autopsies of patients with and without GVHD, and also in mouse models of GVHD. The human arm was conducted as a prospective observational study, and neither blinding nor randomization was performed. Broader findings and caveats from the paper: The study did not determine which tissue TCRs were alloreactive or antigen-specific, and some clones might have been persisting host cells. The patient cohort was small and varied clinically, and sampling depth was recognized as a limitation. Within patients, how anatomically similar tissues were was a major factor shaping TCR repertoire composition, regardless of disease or transplant status. Only a few T cell clones appeared in more than one patient, yet motif-based clustering showed tissue-specific repertoire signatures that were shared between patients. In both patients and mice, T cells from blood and spleen picked up only a limited part of the TCR repertoire that was detected in tissues.

The time point tag for this specimen amounts to: human tissue collected at research (rapid) autopsy. Over a roughly three-year period, a research-autopsy study prospectively enrolled about seven adult allo-HCT recipients who had steroid-refractory GVHD. All GVHD patients had gastrointestinal GVHD and received several lines of GVHD-directed therapy; about five also had skin involvement. After a median post-mortem interval of roughly 9 hours, autopsy tissues were collected, including GI sites from esophagus to rectum, liver, skin, and lymphoid organs such as spleen. Each autopsy specimen was cut in two, with one portion flash-frozen in liquid nitrogen and the remainder formalin-fixed, and the outer muscle layers of GI specimens were removed. To extract genomic DNA from frozen tissues, either the Mag-Bind Blood & Tissue DNA HDQ 96 Kit on a Chemagic 360 or the DNeasy Blood & Tissue Kit was used. Because of concern about red blood cell contamination, extracted DNA underwent additional purification with the Genomic DNA Clean & Concentrator-25 kit.

About this clone: The antigen it binds to is not known. Per-base qualities were not stored, and no clone one base away is much larger. Other DNA sequences from this sample encode an identical CDR3 as well.

The CDR3 spans 15 residues, from the cysteine through the phenylalanine. Only CDR3 DNA remains: 45 bases, in frame from the first base. The CDR1 and CDR2 encoded by the germline V gene are MGHDK and SYGVNS. Cut back by 2 bases and 7 bases, the V and J ends lie 18 bases apart. Library preparation used the immunoSEQ multiplex PCR assay. Adaptive Biotechnologies performed TCRbeta CDR3 sequencing at survey depth and reported CDR3 sequences, V/J genes, productive frequency, and template counts. Amplification of TCR beta CDR3 regions started from genomic DNA instead of RNA. In the authors' own workflow: Jensen-Shannon divergence was used to quantify pairwise repertoire overlap between tissues, with a value of 1 indicating complete divergence and a value of 0 indicating identical repertoires. Tissues were clustered by single-linkage agglomerative hierarchical clustering of pairwise JSD values and displayed as dendrograms. All patient samples were analyzed with GLIPH2 using simulation_depth 1000, kmer_min_depth 3 and cdr3_length_cutoff 8, and only groups containing more than two unique CDR3s were kept. In a standardized tissue-overlap score, Jaccard GLIPH-group overlap across patients was extrapolated to a standard repertoire size of 1000 clones. To look at how diversity was associated with clinical or experimental variables, linear mixed-effect models were used, with tissue treated as a fixed effect and individual treated as a random effect. Sourced from immuneACCESS, this table was stored by TCRdb with only in-frame sequences that have V and J called. A share of the clones is absent; for the studies checked, an unresolved V gene accounts for under half, and the remainder has no known explanation. The V and J calls and clone size are taken from that table; D and trimming were inferred from the DNA. A total of thousands of clones appear in this sample, approximately 70% of them only once. The top ten hold about 20% of the sample.

The sequencing used duodenal tissue, collected at autopsy. This receptor was taken from a male patient of 60 years or more with steroid-refractory graft-versus-host disease after an allogeneic stem cell transplant. Following transplantation, part of the T cell population may be supplied by the graft donor rather than the patient. The rearranged segments are TRBV25-1 and TRBJ2-7; D gene: possibly TRBD2, on 7 matching bases. This receptor has the CDR3 CASSEIRGGAEEQYF. The nucleotide sequence reads TGTGCCAGCAGTGAAATAAGGGGGGGGGCGGAGGAGCAGTACTTC.